The next 5 T cell receptor beta chains were all read from a single sample in a study of early T cells in non-severe SARS-CoV-2 infection. TCRdb redid the calling of the 5' RACE reads with MiXCR, one entry per CDR3 protein. The sample includes 55,000 to 65,000 distinct CDR3 sequences, more than 12% of them seen just once. Sequenced here: whole blood, sampled at baseline. These TCRs come from an adult who was a healthcare worker with PCR-confirmed SARS-CoV-2 infection or an uninfected control (not recorded which).

The chain joins TRBV5-1 to TRBJ1-2; 8 bases map to TRBD1. The ends lost 1 base at V and 6 bases at J; junction bases unmatched: 5. This CDR3 is built from 14 residues. Germline CDR1 SGHRS, CDR2 YFSETQ. The CDR3 nucleotides are TGCGCCAGCAGCTTGACTGACAGGGGCGATGGCTACACCTTC. Protein product: CASSLTDRGDGYTF.

This rearrangement joins TRBV19 to TRBJ1-2; D uncertain. V gave up 7 bases and J gave up 4 bases, with 10 bases separating them. Germline V CDR1 and CDR2: LNHDA, SQIVND (reference sequence). The CDR3 is 12 residues long. The CDR3 sequence is CASKGSIYGYTF. As DNA, the CDR3 is TGTGCCAGTAAGGGCAGCATCTATGGCTACACCTTC.

This clonotype has only a few counts. The rearrangement joins TRBV5-6 to TRBJ2-2; TRBD1 matches at 10 bases. J gave up 6 bases and V 0 bases, and 2 bases lay outside the gene matches. The CDR3 has 15 residues. CDR1 is SGHDT, CDR2 YYEEEE, per germline. CDR3 nucleotides: TGTGCCAGCAGCTTGGTCGGACAGGGGGCCGGGGAGCTGTTTTTT. Its protein product is CASSLVGQGAGELFF.

This clonotype was recorded a few times. The J gene is TRBJ1-4, the V gene TRBV28, with D hard to call. Between the trimmed V and J ends, which lost 5 bases and 8 bases, there was a span of 15 bases. Germline CDR1 reads MDHEN; CDR2 reads SYDVKM. This CDR3 contains 14 residues. In DNA, the CDR3 is TGTGCCAGCAGTGGAAGGTCCCTAGTCGAAAAACTGTTTTTT. The encoded protein is CASSGRSLVEKLFF.

CDR3 region: CASSFLEASYNEQFF. The CDR3 DNA reads TGTGCCAGCAGCTTCTTGGAGGCCTCCTACAATGAGCAGTTCTTC. This chain links TRBV7-8 with TRBJ2-1; possible D gene TRBD2, 5 bases. The CDR3 has 15 residues. Deletions cut 3 bases from V and 0 bases from J, with 9 bases between. Germline V lookup: CDR1 SGHVS, CDR2 FQNEAQ. Combining the CDR3 with reference TRBV7-8 and TRBJ2-1 gives the whole variable domain GAGVSQSPRYKVAKRGQDVALRCDPISGHVSLFWYQQALGQGPEFLTYFQNEAQLDKSGLPSDRFFAERPEGSVSTLKIQRTQQEDSAVYLCASSFLEASYNEQFFGPGTRLTVL.